This entry describes one TCR beta chain. What it recognizes is unknown. V lost 5 bases and J lost 1, with 0 bases in between. The germline V gene encodes CDR1 GTSNPN and CDR2 SVGIG (reference sequence). The CDR3 has 11 residues. The data were produced by immunoSEQ multiplex PCR, yet TCRdb's version contains in-frame clones alone and is incomplete. In the table there are over 70,000 clones, roughly nine tenths of which are singletons. The data originate from a study of T cells in localized non-small cell lung cancer. Notes on the study in general: The tumor had only one region sequenced, so heterogeneity remains possible.

The origin of this receptor is a male donor at least 60 years old with stage III squamous cell lung carcinoma. Sequenced here: peripheral blood, sampled before any cancer treatment. V is TRBV30 and J is TRBJ1-6; D is undetermined. The CDR3 region is CAWSYNSPLHF. The CDR3 nucleotides are TGTGCCTGGTCCTATAATTCACCCCTCCACTTT.